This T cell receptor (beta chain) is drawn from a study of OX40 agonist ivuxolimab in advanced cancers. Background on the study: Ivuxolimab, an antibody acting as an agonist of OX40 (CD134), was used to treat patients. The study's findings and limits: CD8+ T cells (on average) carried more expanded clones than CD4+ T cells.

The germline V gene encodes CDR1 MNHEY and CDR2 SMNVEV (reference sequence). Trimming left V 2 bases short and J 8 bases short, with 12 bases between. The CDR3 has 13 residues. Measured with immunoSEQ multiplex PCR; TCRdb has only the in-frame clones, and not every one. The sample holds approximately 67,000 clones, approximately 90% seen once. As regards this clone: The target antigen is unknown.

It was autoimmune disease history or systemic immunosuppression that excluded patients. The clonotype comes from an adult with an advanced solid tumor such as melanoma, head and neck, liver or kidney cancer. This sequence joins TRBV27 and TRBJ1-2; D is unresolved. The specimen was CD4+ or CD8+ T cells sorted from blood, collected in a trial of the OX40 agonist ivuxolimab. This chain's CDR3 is CASSLSSFKGYTF. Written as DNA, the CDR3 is TGTGCCAGCAGTTTAAGTTCCTTCAAAGGCTACACCTTC.